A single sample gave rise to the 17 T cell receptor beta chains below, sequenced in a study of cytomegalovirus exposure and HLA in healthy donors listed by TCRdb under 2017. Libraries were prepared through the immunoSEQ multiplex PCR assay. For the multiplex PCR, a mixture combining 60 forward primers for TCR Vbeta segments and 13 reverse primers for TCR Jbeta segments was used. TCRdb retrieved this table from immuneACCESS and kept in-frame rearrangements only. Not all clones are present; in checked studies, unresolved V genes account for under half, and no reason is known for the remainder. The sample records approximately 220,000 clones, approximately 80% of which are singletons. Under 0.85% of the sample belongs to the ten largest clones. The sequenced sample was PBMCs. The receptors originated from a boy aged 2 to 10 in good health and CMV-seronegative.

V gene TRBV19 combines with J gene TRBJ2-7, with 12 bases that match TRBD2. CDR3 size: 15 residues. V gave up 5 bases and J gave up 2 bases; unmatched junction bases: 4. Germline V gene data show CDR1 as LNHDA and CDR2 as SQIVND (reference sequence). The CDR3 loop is CASSSGLAGTYEQYF. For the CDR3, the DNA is TGTGCCAGTAGTTCCGGACTAGCGGGGACCTACGAGCAGTACTTC.

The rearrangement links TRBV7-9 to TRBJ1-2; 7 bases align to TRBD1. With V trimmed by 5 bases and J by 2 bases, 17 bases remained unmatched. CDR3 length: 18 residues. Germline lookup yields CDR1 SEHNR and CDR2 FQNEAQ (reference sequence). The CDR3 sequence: CASSPDRDVIGENYGYTF. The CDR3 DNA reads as TGTGCCAGCAGCCCTGACAGGGACGTAATCGGGGAAAACTATGGCTACACCTTC.

Here the CDR3 reads CATVAGGGNEQFF. Written as DNA, the CDR3 is TGTGCCACTGTCGCGGGAGGGGGGAATGAGCAGTTCTTC. This chain links TRBV19 with TRBJ2-1, with 9 bases fitting TRBD2. The length of the CDR3 is 13 residues. Per the germline V gene, CDR1 is LNHDA and CDR2 is SQIVND (reference sequence). V was pared by 10 bases and J by 7 bases, with 8 bases of the junction left unmatched.

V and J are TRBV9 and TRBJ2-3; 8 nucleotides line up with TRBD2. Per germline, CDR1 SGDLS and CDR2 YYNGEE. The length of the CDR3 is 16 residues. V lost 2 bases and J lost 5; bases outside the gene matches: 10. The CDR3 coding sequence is TGTGCCAGCAGCGTCGAATCCGGGGGGGCAATAGATACGCAGTATTTT. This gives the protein CASSVESGGAIDTQYF.

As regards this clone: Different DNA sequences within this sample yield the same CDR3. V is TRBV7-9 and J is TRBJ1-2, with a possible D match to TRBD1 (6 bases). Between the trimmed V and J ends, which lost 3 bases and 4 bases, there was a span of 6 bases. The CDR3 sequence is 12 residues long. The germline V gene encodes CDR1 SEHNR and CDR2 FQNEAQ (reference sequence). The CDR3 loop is CASSLDSYGYTF. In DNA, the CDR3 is TGTGCCAGCAGCTTGGACAGCTATGGCTACACCTTC.

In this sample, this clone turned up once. In DNA, the CDR3 is TGTGCCAGCAGCCCAGCGGGCGGGAACACTGAAGCTTTCTTT. It specifies CASSPAGGNTEAFF. The chain recombines TRBV7-3 with TRBJ1-1; no clear D. CDR1 is SGHTA and CDR2 is FQGTGA in the germline V gene. This CDR3 region has 14 residues. V shed 5 bases and J shed 1 base, with 11 bases lying between them.

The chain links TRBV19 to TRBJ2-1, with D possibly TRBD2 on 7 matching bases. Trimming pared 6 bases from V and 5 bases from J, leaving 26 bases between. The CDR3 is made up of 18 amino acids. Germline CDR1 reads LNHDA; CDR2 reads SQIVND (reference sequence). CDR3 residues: CASSSVERGRGGDNEQFF. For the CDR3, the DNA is TGTGCCAGTAGCTCGGTGGAGCGCGGGAGAGGGGGGGACAATGAGCAGTTCTTC.

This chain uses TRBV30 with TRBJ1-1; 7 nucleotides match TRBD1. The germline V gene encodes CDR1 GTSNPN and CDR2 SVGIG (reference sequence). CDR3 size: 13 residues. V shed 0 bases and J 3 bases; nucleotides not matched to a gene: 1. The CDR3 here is CAWSVQGYTEAFF. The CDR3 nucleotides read TGTGCCTGGAGTGTACAGGGGTACACTGAAGCTTTCTTT.

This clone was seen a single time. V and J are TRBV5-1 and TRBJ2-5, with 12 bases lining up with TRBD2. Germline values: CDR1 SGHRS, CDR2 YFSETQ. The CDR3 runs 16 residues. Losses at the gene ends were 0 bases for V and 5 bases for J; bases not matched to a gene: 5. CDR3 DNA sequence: TGCGCCAGCAGCTTGGGGACTAGCGGGGTTGGGGAGACCCAGTACTTC. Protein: CASSLGTSGVGETQYF.

CDR3 nucleotide sequence: TGCGCCAGCAGTTCCGGTCCTCGCGAGTCGGTGTACGAGCAGTACTTC. Its protein product is CASSSGPRESVYEQYF. The chain links TRBV5-1 to TRBJ2-7; D is undetermined. With 5 bases removed from V and 4 bases from J, the gap between germline ends came to 22 bases. This CDR3 contains 16 residues. CDR1 is SGHRS, CDR2 YFSETQ, per germline.

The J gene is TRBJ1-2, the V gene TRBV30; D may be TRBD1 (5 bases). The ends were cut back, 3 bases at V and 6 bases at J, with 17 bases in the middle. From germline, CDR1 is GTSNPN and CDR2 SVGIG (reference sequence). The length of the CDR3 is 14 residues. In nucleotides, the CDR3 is TGTGCCTGGAGCGTCCAGGGTGATTTCCATGGCTACACCTTC. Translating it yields CAWSVQGDFHGYTF.

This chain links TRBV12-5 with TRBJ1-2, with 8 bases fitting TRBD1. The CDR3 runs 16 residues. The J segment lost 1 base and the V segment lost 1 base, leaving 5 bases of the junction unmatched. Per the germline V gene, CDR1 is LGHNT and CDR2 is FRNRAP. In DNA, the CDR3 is TGTGCTAGTGGTTTGGCCCCGGGACAGGATAACTATGGCTACACCTTC. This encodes CASGLAPGQDNYGYTF.

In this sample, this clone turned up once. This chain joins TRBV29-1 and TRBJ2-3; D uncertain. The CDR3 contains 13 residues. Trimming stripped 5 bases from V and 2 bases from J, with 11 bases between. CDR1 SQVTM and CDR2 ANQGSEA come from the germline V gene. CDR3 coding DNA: TGCAGCGTTCTGGGCAGATACACAGATACGCAGTATTTT. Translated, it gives CSVLGRYTDTQYF.

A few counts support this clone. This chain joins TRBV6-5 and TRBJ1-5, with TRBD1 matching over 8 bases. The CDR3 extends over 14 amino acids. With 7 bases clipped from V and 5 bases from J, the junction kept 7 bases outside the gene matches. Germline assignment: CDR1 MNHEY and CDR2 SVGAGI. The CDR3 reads CASTNRGADQPQHF. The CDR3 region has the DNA TGTGCCAGCACAAACAGGGGGGCCGATCAGCCCCAGCATTTT.

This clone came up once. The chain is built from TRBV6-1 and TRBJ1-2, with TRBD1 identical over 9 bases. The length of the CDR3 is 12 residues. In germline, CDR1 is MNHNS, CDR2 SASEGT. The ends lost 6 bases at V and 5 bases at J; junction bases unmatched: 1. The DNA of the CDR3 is TGTGCCAGCAGGGACAGGGGTTATGGCTACACCTTC. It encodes CASRDRGYGYTF.

The CDR3 coding sequence is TGCAGCGGTGTGACTAGCAGGACGAACACCGGGGAGCTGTTTTTT. Residues: CSGVTSRTNTGELFF. The genes are TRBV29-1 and TRBJ2-2, with 7 bases aligning to TRBD2. The CDR3 loop spans 15 amino acids. CDR1 and CDR2 (germline): SQVTM, ANQGSEA. The J segment lost 0 bases and the V segment lost 7 bases, leaving 8 bases of the junction unmatched.

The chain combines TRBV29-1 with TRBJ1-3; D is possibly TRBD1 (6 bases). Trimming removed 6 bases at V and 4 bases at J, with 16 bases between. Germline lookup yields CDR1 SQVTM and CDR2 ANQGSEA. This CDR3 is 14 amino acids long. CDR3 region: CSVQGHSRGNTIYF. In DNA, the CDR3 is TGCAGCGTCCAGGGACACTCCCGGGGAAACACCATATATTTT.